The clone carrying this T cell receptor beta chain was recorded a few times. Its target is unknown. Germline CDR1 reads LNHDA; CDR2 reads SQIVND (reference sequence). This CDR3 comprises 16 residues. Between the trimmed V and J ends, which lost 5 bases and 4 bases, there was a span of 18 bases. The data belong to a study of siplizumab effects on memory and regulatory T cells. A 37°C coculture lasting 5 to 6 days was applied to the mixed lymphocyte reaction cells. Per sample, the assay covered approximately 94,000 TCR templates. Libraries were prepared by immunoSEQ multiplex PCR; TCRdb keeps only in-frame clonotypes and omits some of them. The table shows around 20,000 clones, with approximately 46% occurring only once.

Source material: CFSE-low (dividing) CD4+ T cells sorted from an allogeneic mixed lymphocyte reaction. The clonotype was recovered from a human donor in good health; the cells came from an allogeneic mixed lymphocyte reaction. V usage is TRBV19 and J usage is TRBJ1-3; TRBD1 might be the D (5 bases). CDR3 nucleotides: TGTGCCAGTAGTCCTTTTCCTCAGGGCGCCGGAAACACCATATATTTT. This encodes CASSPFPQGAGNTIYF.